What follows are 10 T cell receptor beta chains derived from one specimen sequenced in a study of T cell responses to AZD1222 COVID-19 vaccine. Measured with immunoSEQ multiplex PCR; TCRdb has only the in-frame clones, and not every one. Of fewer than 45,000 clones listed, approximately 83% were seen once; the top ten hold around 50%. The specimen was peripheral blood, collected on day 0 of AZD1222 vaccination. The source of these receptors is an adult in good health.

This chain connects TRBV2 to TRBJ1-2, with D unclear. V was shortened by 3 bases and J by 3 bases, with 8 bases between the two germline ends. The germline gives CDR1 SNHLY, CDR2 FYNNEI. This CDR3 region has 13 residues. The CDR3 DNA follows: TGTGCCAGCAGTGATAGGGAAGACTATGGCTACACCTTC. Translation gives CASSDREDYGYTF. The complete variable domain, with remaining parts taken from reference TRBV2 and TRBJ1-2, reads EPEVTQTPSHQVTQMGQEVILRCVPISNHLYFYWYRQILGQKVEFLVSFYNNEISEKSEIFDDQFSVERPDGSNFTLKIRSTKLEDSAMYFCASSDREDYGYTFGSGTRLTVV.

CDR3 nucleotide sequence: TGTGCCAGCAGCTTAACGCAGGCCCGCTACGAGCAGTACTTC. It yields the protein CASSLTQARYEQYF. The chain combines TRBV7-3 with TRBJ2-7; D uncertain. V lost 0 bases to trimming and J lost 3 bases, with 9 bases between them. This CDR3 has 14 amino acids. Per germline, CDR1 SGHTA and CDR2 FQGTGA.

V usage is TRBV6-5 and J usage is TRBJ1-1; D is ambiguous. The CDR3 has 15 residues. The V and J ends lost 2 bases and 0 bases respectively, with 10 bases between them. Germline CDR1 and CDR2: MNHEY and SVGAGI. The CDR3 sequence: CASSYLRQVNTEAFF. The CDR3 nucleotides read TGTGCCAGCAGTTACCTGAGGCAGGTGAACACTGAAGCTTTCTTT.

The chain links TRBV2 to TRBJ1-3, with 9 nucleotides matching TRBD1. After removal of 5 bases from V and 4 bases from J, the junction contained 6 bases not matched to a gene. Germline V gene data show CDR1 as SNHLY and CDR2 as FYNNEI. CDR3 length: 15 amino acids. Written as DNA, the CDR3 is TGTGCCAGCAGTCGGGGACAGGGAGCAGGAAACACCATATATTTT. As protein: CASSRGQGAGNTIYF.

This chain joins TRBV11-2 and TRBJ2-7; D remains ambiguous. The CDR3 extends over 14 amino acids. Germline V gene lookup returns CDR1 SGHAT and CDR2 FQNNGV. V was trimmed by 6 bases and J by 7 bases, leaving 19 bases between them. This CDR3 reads CASRNNFVGVEQYF. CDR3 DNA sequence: TGTGCCAGCAGAAATAACTTCGTTGGGGTTGAGCAGTACTTC.

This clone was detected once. The CDR3 sequence: CASSRTSGNEQFF. CDR3 in DNA: TGTGCCAGCAGCAGGACTAGCGGCAATGAGCAGTTCTTC. The V call is TRBV7-9, the J call TRBJ2-1; 10 bases match TRBD2. Losses at the gene ends were 5 bases for V and 6 bases for J; bases not matched to a gene: 1. The germline CDR1 and CDR2 sequences are SEHNR and FQNEAQ (reference sequence). The CDR3 has 13 amino acids. Full variable domain (rest looked up from reference TRBV7-9 and TRBJ2-1): DTGVSQNPRHKITKRGQNVTFRCDPISEHNRLYWYRQTLGQGPEFLTYFQNEAQLEKSRLLSDRFSAERPKGSFSTLEIQRTEQGDSAMYLCASSRTSGNEQFFGPGTRLTVL.

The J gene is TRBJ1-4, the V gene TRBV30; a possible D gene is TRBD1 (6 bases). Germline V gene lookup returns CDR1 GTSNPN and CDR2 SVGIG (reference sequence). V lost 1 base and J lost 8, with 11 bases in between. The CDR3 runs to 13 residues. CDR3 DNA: TGTGCCTGGAGTGGGCAGGGGTGGGAAAAACTGTTTTTT. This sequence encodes CAWSGQGWEKLFF. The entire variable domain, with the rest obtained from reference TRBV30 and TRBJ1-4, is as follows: SQTIHQWPATLVQPVGSPLSLECTVEGTSNPNLYWYRQAAGRGLQLLFYSVGIGQISSEVPQNLSASRPQDRQFILSSKKLLLSDSGFYLCAWSGQGWEKLFFGSGTQLSVL.

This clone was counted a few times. The CDR3 region has the DNA TGTGCCAGCAGCCTGGGACCCACGCTTGGGGACACGCAGTATTTT. As protein: CASSLGPTLGDTQYF. V and J are TRBV28 and TRBJ2-3; D may correspond to TRBD1 or TRBD2 (5 bases each). Germline V gives CDR1 MDHEN, CDR2 SYDVKM. This CDR3 comprises 15 residues. V was shortened by 6 bases and J by 9 bases, with 22 bases between the two germline ends.

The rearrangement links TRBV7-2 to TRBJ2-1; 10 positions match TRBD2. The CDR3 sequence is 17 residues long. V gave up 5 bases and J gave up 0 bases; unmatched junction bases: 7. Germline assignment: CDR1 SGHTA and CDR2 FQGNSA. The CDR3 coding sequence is TGTGCCAGCAGCCATTTAGCGGGGGGCGGCTCCTACAATGAGCAGTTCTTC. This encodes CASSHLAGGGSYNEQFF. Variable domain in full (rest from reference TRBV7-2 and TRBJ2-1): GAGVSQSPSNKVTEKGKDVELRCDPISGHTALYWYRQSLGQGLEFLIYFQGNSAPDKSGLPSDRFSAERTGGSVSTLTIQRTQQEDSAVYLCASSHLAGGGSYNEQFFGPGTRLTVL.

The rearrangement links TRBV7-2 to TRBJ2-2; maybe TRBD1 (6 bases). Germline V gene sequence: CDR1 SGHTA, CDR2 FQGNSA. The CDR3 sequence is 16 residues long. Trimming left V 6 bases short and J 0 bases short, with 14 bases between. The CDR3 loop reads CASRDRQFANTGELFF. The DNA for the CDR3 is TGTGCCAGCAGGGACAGACAGTTCGCGAACACCGGGGAGCTGTTTTTT.